Reported below is one TCR beta chain. What it binds is not known. The sample originates from a study of OX40 agonist ivuxolimab in advanced cancers. Findings and caveats of the study: People who partly responded at 0.1-3.0 mg/kg had some of the least clonal expansion seen.

The germline gives CDR1 SSHAT, CDR2 FNYEAQ (reference sequence). This CDR3 spans 15 amino acids. Trimming at V came to 1 base and at J to 4 bases, leaving 1 base not matched to a gene. Libraries were prepared by immunoSEQ multiplex PCR; TCRdb keeps only in-frame clonotypes and omits some of them. The sample contains approximately 76,000 clones, around 85% of which appear only once. The sample here was CD4+ or CD8+ T cells sorted from blood, taken in a trial of the OX40 agonist ivuxolimab. This receptor was obtained from an adult with an advanced solid tumor such as melanoma, head and neck, liver or kidney cancer. V and J are TRBV7-7 and TRBJ2-3; TRBD1 matches at 11 bases. As DNA, the CDR3 is TGTGCCAGCAGCTTAGGGACAGGGGGCGCAGATACGCAGTATTTT. This sequence encodes CASSLGTGGADTQYF. Combining the CDR3 with reference TRBV7-7 and TRBJ2-3 gives the whole variable domain GAGVSQSPRYKVTKRGQDVTLRCDPISSHATLYWYQQALGQGPEFLTYFNYEAQPDKSGLPSDRFSAERPEGSISTLTIQRTEQRDSAMYRCASSLGTGGADTQYFGPGTRLTVL.